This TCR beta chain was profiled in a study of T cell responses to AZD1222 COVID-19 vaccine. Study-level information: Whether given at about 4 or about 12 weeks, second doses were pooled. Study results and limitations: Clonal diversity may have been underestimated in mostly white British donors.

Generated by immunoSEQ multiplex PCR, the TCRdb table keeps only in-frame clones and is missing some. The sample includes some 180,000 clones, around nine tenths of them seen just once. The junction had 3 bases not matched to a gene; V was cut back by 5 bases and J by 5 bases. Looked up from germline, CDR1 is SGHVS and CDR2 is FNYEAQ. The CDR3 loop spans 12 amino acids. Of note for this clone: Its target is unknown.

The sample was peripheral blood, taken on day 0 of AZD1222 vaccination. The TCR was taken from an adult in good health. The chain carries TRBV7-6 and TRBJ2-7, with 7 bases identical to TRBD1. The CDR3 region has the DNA TGTGCCAGCAGCCGTACAGGGGACGAGCAGTACTTC. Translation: CASSRTGDEQYF.